This T cell receptor (beta chain) was found in a study of early T cells in non-severe SARS-CoV-2 infection. As for the study in general: The sequenced material was bulk RNA from unsorted whole blood, and its chains were unpaired.

Unique molecular identifiers tagged individual cDNA molecules. TCRdb re-called the 5' RACE reads through MiXCR, storing one row per CDR3 protein. There are 59,000 or so distinct CDR3 sequences in the sample; around an eighth occur only once, and over 1.1% lies in the top ten. Germline V gives CDR1 SEHNR, CDR2 FQNEAQ (reference sequence). The CDR3 is made up of 16 amino acids. Trimming shortened V by 1 base and J by 4 bases, and 17 bases separated the two germline ends. The clonotype originates from an adult who was a healthcare worker with PCR-confirmed SARS-CoV-2 infection or an uninfected control (not recorded which). The chain uses TRBV7-9 and TRBJ2-7; perhaps TRBD1 as D (5 bases). The specimen comprised whole blood, sampled at baseline. CDR3 region: CASSLVPGHSSYEQYF. In DNA form, the CDR3 reads TGTGCCAGCAGCTTAGTTCCTGGACATTCCTCGTACGAGCAGTACTTC.